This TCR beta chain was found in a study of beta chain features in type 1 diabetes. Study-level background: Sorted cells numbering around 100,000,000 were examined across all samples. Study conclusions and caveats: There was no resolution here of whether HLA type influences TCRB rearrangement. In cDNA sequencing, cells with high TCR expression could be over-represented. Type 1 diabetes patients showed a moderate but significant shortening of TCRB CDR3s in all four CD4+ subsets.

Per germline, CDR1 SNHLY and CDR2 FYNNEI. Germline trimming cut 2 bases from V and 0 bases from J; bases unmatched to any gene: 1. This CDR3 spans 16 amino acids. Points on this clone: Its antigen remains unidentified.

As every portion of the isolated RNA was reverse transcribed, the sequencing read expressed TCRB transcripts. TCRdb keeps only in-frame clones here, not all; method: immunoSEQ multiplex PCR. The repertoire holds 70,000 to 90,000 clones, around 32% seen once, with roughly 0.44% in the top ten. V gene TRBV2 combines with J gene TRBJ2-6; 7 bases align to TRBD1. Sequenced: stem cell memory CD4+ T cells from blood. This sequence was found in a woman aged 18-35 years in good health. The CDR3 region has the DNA TGTGCCAGCAGTGAAAACAGGGGCTCTGGGGCCAACGTCCTGACTTTC. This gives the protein CASSENRGSGANVLTF.